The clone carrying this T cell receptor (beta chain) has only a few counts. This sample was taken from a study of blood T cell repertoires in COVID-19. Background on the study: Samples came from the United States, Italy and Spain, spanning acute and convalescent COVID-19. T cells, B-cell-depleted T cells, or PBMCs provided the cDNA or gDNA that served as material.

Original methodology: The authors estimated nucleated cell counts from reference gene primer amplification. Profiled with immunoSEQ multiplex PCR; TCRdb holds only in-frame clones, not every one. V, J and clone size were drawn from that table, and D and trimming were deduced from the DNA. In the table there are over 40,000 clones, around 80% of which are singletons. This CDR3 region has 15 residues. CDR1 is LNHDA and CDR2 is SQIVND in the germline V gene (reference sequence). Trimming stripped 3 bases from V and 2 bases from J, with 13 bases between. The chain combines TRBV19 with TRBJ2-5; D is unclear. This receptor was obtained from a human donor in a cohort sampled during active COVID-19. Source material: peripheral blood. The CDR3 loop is CASSIMWSSQETQYF. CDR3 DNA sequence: TGTGCCAGTAGTATCATGTGGTCTAGTCAAGAGACCCAGTACTTC.